Listed here are 25 T cell receptor beta chains from one sample, sequenced in a study of CD8 T cells in ankylosing spondylitis. Whole-study findings and limits: A motif in TCR beta, a set of eight highly homologous variants, appeared characteristic of ankylosing spondylitis blood.

TCRdb analysed the 5' RACE reads with MiXCR anew, one entry per CDR3 protein. The sample lists hundreds of thousands of distinct CDR3 sequences; over 9.5% were seen once. These receptors have no identified antigens. Sequenced: blood, either unsorted or a sorted T cell fraction (not recorded which). The source is a male donor with ankylosing spondylitis.

This clonotype was seen more than once but under ten times. V and J are TRBV7-9 and TRBJ2-2; no definite D call. The V end was cut by 1 base, the J end by 0 bases, with 9 bases between. The CDR3 covers 16 residues. CDR1 is SEHNR, CDR2 FQNEAQ, per germline (reference sequence). CDR3 protein: CASSLGSFSNTGELFF. The CDR3 nucleotides are TGTGCCAGCAGCTTAGGAAGCTTCTCGAACACCGGGGAGCTGTTTTTT.

In regard to this clonotype: One junction end disagrees with the germline gene, perhaps due to a read error. This CDR3 is CASSYQLGAQETQCF. CDR3 in DNA: TGTGCCAGCAGCTACCAGCTAGGGGCCCAAGAGACCCAGTGCTTC. This chain joins TRBV11-2 and TRBJ2-5, with D tentatively TRBD1 (5 bases). CDR1 is SGHAT and CDR2 is FQNNGV in the germline V gene. The CDR3 loop spans 15 amino acids.

In this sample, this clonotype turned up a few times. V is TRBV5-1 and J is TRBJ1-1; D ambiguous. This CDR3 contains 13 residues. Germline values: CDR1 SGHRS, CDR2 YFSETQ. V was cut by 4 bases and J by 3 bases, with 10 bases left in between. The CDR3 loop reads CASSTSTDTEAFF. The DNA of the CDR3 is TGCGCCAGCAGCACATCAACCGACACTGAAGCTTTCTTT.

V and J are TRBV7-2 and TRBJ1-1; the match to TRBD1 covers 7 bases. The length of the CDR3 is 13 residues. The V and J ends lost 2 bases and 7 bases, in that order; junction bases with no gene match: 4. Germline CDR1 SGHTA, CDR2 FQGNSA. CDR3: CASSLRQGGEAFF. The DNA for the CDR3 is TGTGCCAGCAGCTTAAGACAGGGTGGTGAAGCTTTCTTT.

This clonotype has at least ten counts. The chain has TRBV12-3 or TRBV12-4 and TRBJ1-6; D is ambiguous. The CDR3 is 13 amino acids. V lost 1 base and J lost 10, with 8 bases in between. The chain's CDR3 is CASSLGDMSPLHF. CDR3 bases: TGTGCCAGCAGTTTAGGAGATATGTCACCCCTCCACTTT.

There are many counts of this clonotype. This chain connects TRBV5-1 to TRBJ2-3, with 7 bases fitting TRBD2. The germline CDR1 and CDR2 sequences are SGHRS and YFSETQ. The trim removed 0 bases at V and 3 bases at J, leaving 4 bases unmatched. This CDR3 is 15 amino acids long. The DNA for the CDR3 is TGCGCCAGCAGCTTGGGATCTAGCGGAACAGATACGCAGTATTTT. It specifies CASSLGSSGTDTQYF.

This clonotype appeared a few times. The rearrangement joins TRBV12-3 or TRBV12-4 to TRBJ2-1; weak D call: TRBD2 (6 bases). This CDR3 spans 13 amino acids. Trimming shortened V by 4 bases and J by 6 bases, and 10 bases separated the two germline ends. This CDR3 reads CASSSRDFNEQFF. The CDR3 coding sequence is TGTGCCAGCAGTTCCCGGGACTTCAATGAGCAGTTCTTC.

This clonotype was seen more than once but under ten times. V is TRBV10-2 and J is TRBJ2-1; 10 nucleotides agree with TRBD1. V shed 4 bases, J shed 6 bases, and the junction held 6 bases outside the gene matches. The CDR3 sequence is 15 residues long. CDR1 is WSHSY and CDR2 is SAAADI in the germline V gene. The CDR3 reads CASSAGQGNSNEQFF. Here the CDR3 DNA reads TGCGCCAGCAGTGCGGGACAGGGGAACTCCAATGAGCAGTTCTTC.

The chain carries TRBV18 and TRBJ2-7; TRBD2 aligns across 12 bases. With V trimmed by 3 bases and J by 4 bases, 7 bases remained unmatched. The V gene's germline CDR1 is KGHSH and CDR2 LQKENI. The CDR3 is 16 residues long. This chain's CDR3 is CASSPRLAGAQYEQYF. CDR3 nucleotide sequence: TGTGCCAGCTCACCCCGACTAGCGGGAGCTCAGTACGAGCAGTACTTC. The full variable domain, rest sourced from reference TRBV18 and TRBJ2-7, is NAGVMQNPRHLVRRRGQEARLRCSPMKGHSHVYWYRQLPEEGLKFMVYLQKENIIDESGMPKERFSAEFPKEGPSILRIQQVVRGDSAAYFCASSPRLAGAQYEQYFGPGTRLTVT.

In this sample, this clonotype turned up a few times. The rearrangement uses TRBV6-1 and TRBJ2-5; 14 nucleotides agree with TRBD2. V lost 6 bases and J lost 1; bases outside the gene matches: 4. Germline CDR1 and CDR2: MNHNS and SASEGT. There are 16 residues in the CDR3. DNA of the CDR3: TGTGCCAGCAGACCCGGGACTAGCGGGAGCCAAGAGACCCAGTACTTC. Translation: CASRPGTSGSQETQYF.

This clonotype was seen a few times. The chain combines TRBV29-1 with TRBJ2-3, with D possibly being TRBD1 or TRBD2 (5 bases each). CDR1 is SQVTM, CDR2 ANQGSEA, per germline. CDR3 size: 14 residues. V lost 4 bases to trimming and J lost 2 bases, with 13 bases between them. CDR3 DNA: TGCAGCGTTGCGGTGGGGGTGCTCACAGATACGCAGTATTTT. Translating it yields CSVAVGVLTDTQYF.

The chain recombines TRBV20-1 with TRBJ2-1; 7 bases line up with TRBD2. There are 14 residues in the CDR3. With V trimmed by 2 bases and J by 0 bases, 1 base remained unmatched. Germline lookup yields CDR1 DFQATT and CDR2 SNEGSKA (reference sequence). Written as DNA, the CDR3 is TGCAGTGCTAGACTAGCGGTCTCCTACAATGAGCAGTTCTTC. Translated, it gives CSARLAVSYNEQFF.

This clonotype was found a few times. The rearrangement joins TRBV7-9 to TRBJ1-6; the D is unclear. The CDR3 loop spans 16 amino acids. Trimming pared 5 bases from V and 6 bases from J, leaving 17 bases between. Germline CDR1 and CDR2: SEHNR and FQNEAQ (reference sequence). The CDR3 region is CASSPPVLPFNSPLHF. CDR3 bases: TGTGCCAGCAGCCCCCCCGTTTTGCCTTTTAATTCACCCCTCCACTTT.

This clonotype was detected a few times. The chain has TRBV7-9 and TRBJ2-3; D gene unclear. The CDR3 consists of 11 residues. Trimming removed 5 bases from V and 4 bases from J, with 4 bases in between. Per germline, CDR1 SEHNR and CDR2 FQNEAQ (reference sequence). Written as DNA, the CDR3 is TGTGCCAGCAGCAGATCAGATACGCAGTATTTT. Amino acid sequence: CASSRSDTQYF.

The chain links TRBV20-1 to TRBJ2-7; 8 bases agree with TRBD1. Germline V gene lookup returns CDR1 DFQATT and CDR2 SNEGSKA (reference sequence). The junction had 8 bases not matched to a gene; V was cut back by 5 bases and J by 5 bases. This CDR3 is 13 amino acids long. The CDR3 is CSAPRTGRNEQYF. The DNA for the CDR3 is TGCAGTGCTCCCCGGACAGGGAGAAACGAGCAGTACTTC.

There are a few counts of this clonotype. The V gene is TRBV10-3, the J gene TRBJ1-1; D is undetermined. The germline V and J ends were trimmed by 6 bases and 0 bases, with 2 bases remaining between them. The CDR3 runs to 11 residues. Germline CDR1 reads ENHRY; CDR2 reads SYGVKD. CDR3 amino acids: CAISMNTEAFF. The CDR3 DNA reads TGTGCCATCAGCATGAACACTGAAGCTTTCTTT.

The CDR3, as DNA: TGTGCCATCGGGACAGGCCAGAACACCGGGGAGCTGTTTTTT. It encodes CAIGTGQNTGELFF. The chain carries TRBV28 and TRBJ2-2; 8 bases are a match to TRBD1. The trim removed 10 bases at V and 1 base at J, leaving 5 bases unmatched. This CDR3 contains 14 residues. In germline, CDR1 is MDHEN, CDR2 SYDVKM.

The J gene is TRBJ1-4, the V gene TRBV5-5, with D possibly TRBD1 on 5 matching bases. The germline V gene encodes CDR1 SGHKS and CDR2 YYEKEE (reference sequence). The CDR3 loop spans 14 amino acids. V was cut by 5 bases and J by 8 bases, with 16 bases left in between. The CDR3 coding sequence is TGTGCCAGCAGTGGGGCCAACTGGATGGAAAAACTGTTTTTT. Its protein is CASSGANWMEKLFF.

V is TRBV7-2 and J is TRBJ1-2; D unclear. Germline CDR1 reads SGHTA; CDR2 reads FQGNSA. The CDR3 is made up of 12 amino acids. Trimming stripped 7 bases from V and 8 bases from J, with 14 bases between. Here the CDR3 reads CASNSGRSGYTF. CDR3 coding DNA: TGTGCCAGCAACTCTGGTCGTAGCGGCTACACCTTC.

The chain joins TRBV24-1 to TRBJ1-5, with 10 nucleotides matching TRBD1. Germline trimming cut 8 bases from V and 0 bases from J; bases unmatched to any gene: 3. The V gene's germline CDR1 is KGHDR and CDR2 SFDVKD. This CDR3 comprises 15 residues. CDR3 in DNA: TGTGCCACCAAGTGGGACAGGGGTAGCAATCAGCCCCAGCATTTT. Translated, it gives CATKWDRGSNQPQHF.

This clonotype has just a few counts. CDR3 coding DNA: TGCAGTGCTGCACTAGCACGCACAGATACGCAGTATTTT. This sequence encodes CSAALARTDTQYF. V and J are TRBV20-1 and TRBJ2-3, with D possibly being TRBD2 (6 bases). CDR3 size: 13 residues. Trimming took off 5 bases at V and 1 base at J, with 10 bases between the two ends. Germline V gene data show CDR1 as DFQATT and CDR2 as SNEGSKA (reference sequence).

CDR3 sequence: CASSRGQDSPLHF. CDR3 DNA sequence: TGTGCCAGCAGTAGGGGGCAGGATTCACCCCTCCACTTT. The chain has TRBV25-1 and TRBJ1-6; TRBD1 matches 7 bases. Germline loops: CDR1 MGHDK, CDR2 SYGVNS. The CDR3 is 13 amino acids. V gave up 5 bases and J gave up 8 bases; unmatched junction bases: 3.

This clonotype was detected only a few times. V gene TRBV25-1 combines with J gene TRBJ2-3, with 7 bases aligning to TRBD2. The CDR3 loop spans 14 amino acids. Germline CDR1 reads MGHDK; CDR2 reads SYGVNS. J lost 2 bases, V lost 8 bases, and 7 bases had no gene match. CDR3 nucleotide sequence: TGTGCCAGCGGGAGGGGCCAAAACACAGATACGCAGTATTTT. Translated, it gives CASGRGQNTDTQYF.

This clonotype was picked up a small number of times. The chain is built from TRBV7-2 and TRBJ1-5, with D perhaps matching TRBD1 (5 bases). This CDR3 region has 15 residues. Germline V gives CDR1 SGHTA, CDR2 FQGNSA. The V gene lost 4 bases and the J gene lost 3 bases, with 13 bases spanning the gap. CDR3 nucleotides: TGTGCCAGCAGCTCGACGGGGGTTACCAATCAGCCCCAGCATTTT. The encoded protein is CASSSTGVTNQPQHF.

There are a few counts of this clonotype. The rearrangement uses TRBV7-2 and TRBJ2-3; no firm D call. CDR3 length: 11 amino acids. Trimming took 4 bases from V and 7 from J, leaving 6 bases between them. Germline CDR1 SGHTA, CDR2 FQGNSA. As DNA, the CDR3 is TGTGCCAGCAGCTCCTCTAATACGCAGTATTTT. Protein product: CASSSSNTQYF. Full variable domain (missing parts from reference TRBV7-2 and TRBJ2-3): GAGVSQSPSNKVTEKGKDVELRCDPISGHTALYWYRQSLGQGLEFLIYFQGNSAPDKSGLPSDRFSAERTGGSVSTLTIQRTQQEDSAVYLCASSSSNTQYFGPGTRLTVL.